This entry describes one T cell receptor beta chain. Its cognate antigen is unknown. Method: immunoSEQ multiplex PCR; TCRdb's copy keeps in-frame clones and lacks some. This sample yields some 250,000 clones, of which almost 90% are seen a single time; less than 0.4% belongs to the top ten. The record originates from a study of cytomegalovirus exposure and HLA in healthy donors. Background on the study: A later analysis reported the same platform for the roughly 120 validation repertoires and the 666 first-cohort repertoires.

General study points: A list of 150 or so TCR beta chains associated with cytomegalovirus was given. Using the classifier, cytomegalovirus status was reportedly diagnosed with high specificity and sensitivity.

V was pared by 5 bases and J by 2 bases, with 5 bases of the junction left unmatched. The germline CDR1 and CDR2 sequences are SNHLY and FYNNEI. This CDR3 comprises 14 residues. The chain carries TRBV2 and TRBJ2-7; 8 nucleotides line up with TRBD1. The sample taken for sequencing was PBMCs. This clonotype originated in a woman between 18 and 29 years old in good health and CMV-seronegative. CDR3 in amino acids: CASSPRGLAYEQYF. In nucleotides, the CDR3 is TGTGCCAGCAGTCCCAGGGGGCTGGCCTACGAGCAGTACTTC.